These 20 T cell receptor beta chains share one sample of origin, sequenced in a study of glioma-infiltrating T cells after dendritic cell vaccination. The data were produced by immunoSEQ multiplex PCR, yet TCRdb's version contains in-frame clones alone and is incomplete. The sample holds approximately 84,000 clones, 85% to 90% seen once. The starting material was blood, obtained before dendritic cell vaccination. The receptors here all came from a human donor with glioblastoma.

This chain joins TRBV13 and TRBJ2-3; possibly TRBD2 for D (7 bases). Germline CDR1 PRHDT, CDR2 FYEKMQ (reference sequence). V was cut by 2 bases and J by 6 bases, with 12 bases left in between. This CDR3 is built from 14 residues. CDR3 DNA: TGTGCCAGCAGCTTACTCCGGGGGGCTGATACGCAGTATTTT. Amino acids: CASSLLRGADTQYF.

V gene TRBV2 combines with J gene TRBJ1-1; TRBD1 matches 7 bases. V shed 6 bases, J shed 4 bases, and the junction held 5 bases outside the gene matches. The germline gives CDR1 SNHLY, CDR2 FYNNEI. The CDR3 covers 13 residues. CDR3 in amino acids: CASRRQGPTEAFF. In DNA, the CDR3 is TGTGCCAGCAGGAGACAGGGCCCCACTGAAGCTTTCTTT.

This clone was detected a few times. The chain employs TRBV5-1 and TRBJ1-1, with D hard to call. The CDR3 loop spans 14 amino acids. CDR1 is SGHRS, CDR2 YFSETQ, per germline. Trimming took 4 bases from V and 2 from J, leaving 12 bases between them. The CDR3 region has the DNA TGCGCCAGCAGCCAAGAATCGGGTAACACTGAAGCTTTCTTT. Translation: CASSQESGNTEAFF. Full variable domain (outside the CDR3, taken from reference TRBV5-1 and TRBJ1-1): KAGVTQTPRYLIKTRGQQVTLSCSPISGHRSVSWYQQTPGQGLQFLFEYFSETQRNKGNFPGRFSGRQFSNSRSEMNVSTLELGDSALYLCASSQESGNTEAFFGQGTRLTVV.

This rearrangement joins TRBV15 to TRBJ2-7, with 10 bases identical to TRBD1. This CDR3 comprises 15 residues. In germline, CDR1 is LNHNV, CDR2 YYDKDF (reference sequence). V shed 1 base, J shed 5 bases, and the junction held 5 bases outside the gene matches. The CDR3 sequence is CATSRGGQGTNEQYF. CDR3 nucleotide sequence: TGTGCCACCAGCAGAGGGGGACAGGGGACAAACGAGCAGTACTTC. The whole variable domain, filled in from reference TRBV15 and TRBJ2-7, reads DAMVIQNPRYQVTQFGKPVTLSCSQTLNHNVMYWYQQKSSQAPKLLFHYYDKDFNNEADTPDNFQSRRPNTSFCFLDIRSPGLGDTAMYLCATSRGGQGTNEQYFGPGTRLTVT.

This clone was recorded a few times. V and J are TRBV2 and TRBJ2-1, with 11 bases fitting TRBD2. V lost 2 bases and J lost 5; bases outside the gene matches: 5. Germline CDR1 SNHLY, CDR2 FYNNEI. This CDR3 has 16 amino acids. DNA for the CDR3: TGTGCCAGCAGTGAAAAGGGACTAGCGGAAAACAATGAGCAGTTCTTC. The encoded protein is CASSEKGLAENNEQFF.

The gene calls are TRBV9 and TRBJ2-7; D perhaps matches TRBD2 (6 bases). The V gene lost 3 bases and the J gene lost 3 bases, with 13 bases spanning the gap. Germline V CDR1 and CDR2: SGDLS, YYNGEE. CDR3 length: 14 residues. The CDR3 DNA reads TGTGCCAGCAGCGGAGCAGCGGGCCACTACGAGCAGTACTTC. It specifies CASSGAAGHYEQYF.

The V call is TRBV4-2, the J call TRBJ2-1; 8 bases are a match to TRBD2. Looked up from germline, CDR1 is LGHNA and CDR2 is YNFKEQ. The junction had 12 bases not matched to a gene; V was cut back by 0 bases and J by 11 bases. The CDR3 contains 16 residues. Written as DNA, the CDR3 is TGTGCCAGCAGCCAAGATGGGGGGACTAGTACAATGAAGCAGTTCTTC. Translation gives CASSQDGGTSTMKQFF.

This clone has only one observation. The genes are TRBV11-2 and TRBJ2-7, with 7 bases lining up with TRBD2. The germline CDR1 and CDR2 sequences are SGHAT and FQNNGV. CDR3 length equals 15 residues. The ends lost 1 base at V and 3 bases at J; junction bases unmatched: 6. CDR3 loop: CASSLAGDYYYEQYF. The CDR3, as DNA: TGTGCCAGCAGCTTAGCCGGGGACTACTACTACGAGCAGTACTTC.

The chain joins TRBV4-3 to TRBJ1-6; D gene ambiguous. This CDR3 comprises 17 residues. Germline-derived CDR1 and CDR2 are LGHNA and YSLEER. V was clipped by 0 bases and J by 5 bases, with 14 bases between them. The CDR3 sequence: CASSQEIEVVNNSPLHF. The CDR3 DNA sequence: TGCGCCAGCAGCCAAGAAATTGAGGTGGTGAATAATTCACCCCTCCACTTT.

The genes are TRBV25-1 and TRBJ2-7, with TRBD1 as a possible D gene (7 bases). Germline CDR1 reads MGHDK; CDR2 reads SYGVNS. The V gene lost 1 base and the J gene lost 1 base, with 14 bases spanning the gap. CDR3 length equals 16 residues. The CDR3 nucleotides are TGTGCCAGCAGTGAATCTCTGGCAGGGGGGTCCTACGAGCAGTACTTC. This translates into CASSESLAGGSYEQYF.

The rearrangement uses TRBV2 and TRBJ2-3, with D possibly TRBD2 on 5 matching bases. Looked up from germline, CDR1 is SNHLY and CDR2 is FYNNEI. The CDR3 has 14 residues. V was clipped by 11 bases and J by 6 bases, with 21 bases between them. The CDR3 DNA reads as TGTGCCTCAGATTGGACTCACGGTCGTGATACGCAGTATTTT. It codes for CASDWTHGRDTQYF.

This chain uses TRBV6-4 with TRBJ2-6, with a weak D call TRBD1 (5 bases). The V gene's germline CDR1 is MRHNA and CDR2 SNTAGT. V lost 3 bases, J lost 1 base, and 10 bases lay in between. This CDR3 has 16 residues. In DNA form, the CDR3 reads TGTGCCAGCAGTGAGCAGGGTGGGTCTGGGGCCAACGTCCTGACTTTC. Its protein is CASSEQGGSGANVLTF.

The V gene is TRBV28, the J gene TRBJ1-2; TRBD1 aligns across 8 bases. This CDR3 spans 14 amino acids. The germline V gene encodes CDR1 MDHEN and CDR2 SYDVKM. Unmatched junction bases numbered 6, after V lost 6 bases and J lost 3 bases. The CDR3 nucleotides read TGTGCCAGCAGGACTCTCAGGGGGCACTATGGCTACACCTTC. It translates to CASRTLRGHYGYTF.

This clone was seen just once. CDR3 sequence reads: CATREPRDSVHEQYF. CDR3 bases: TGTGCCACCAGAGAACCGCGGGACAGCGTCCACGAGCAGTACTTC. V usage is TRBV15 and J usage is TRBJ2-7; D possibly corresponds to TRBD1 (7 bases). The V gene's germline CDR1 is LNHNV and CDR2 YYDKDF (reference sequence). Deletions cut 6 bases from V and 5 bases from J, with 20 bases between. This CDR3 is built from 15 residues.

The chain joins TRBV5-1 to TRBJ1-3, with 10 bases matching TRBD1. CDR1 is SGHRS and CDR2 is YFSETQ in the germline V gene. The length of the CDR3 is 17 residues. J gave up 1 base and V 4 bases, and 8 bases lay outside the gene matches. DNA of the CDR3: TGCGCCAGCAGCAAGGGACAGGGGACAGGGTCTGGAAACACCATATATTTT. Residues: CASSKGQGTGSGNTIYF.

This clone was detected only once. The chain carries TRBV18 and TRBJ1-6; D not resolved. The germline gives CDR1 KGHSH, CDR2 LQKENI. The CDR3 sequence is 15 residues long. V dropped 6 bases and J dropped 10 bases, with 19 bases sitting between them. CDR3 residues: CASSPGKGDRSPLHF. In nucleotides, the CDR3 is TGTGCCAGCTCTCCGGGGAAGGGTGATCGATCACCCCTCCACTTT.

This sequence joins TRBV30 and TRBJ2-1, with D perhaps TRBD1 (6 bases). The CDR3 runs 12 residues. Trimming left V 2 bases short and J 5 bases short, with 7 bases between. Germline V gene lookup returns CDR1 GTSNPN and CDR2 SVGIG (reference sequence). Here the CDR3 reads CAWSSGDNEQFF. The CDR3, as DNA: TGTGCCTGGAGTTCAGGGGACAATGAGCAGTTCTTC.

This chain joins TRBV20-1 and TRBJ1-1; tentative D call: TRBD1 (6 bases). This CDR3 is 11 amino acids long. The V gene's germline CDR1 is DFQATT and CDR2 SNEGSKA (reference sequence). As DNA, the CDR3 is TGCAGGCAACAGGGAATCGGGGAAGCTTTCTTT. Amino acid sequence: CRQQGIGEAFF.

The chain uses TRBV28 and TRBJ2-1; 11 nucleotides agree with TRBD2. Germline CDR1 is MDHEN and CDR2 is SYDVKM. The CDR3 is 17 amino acids. The V gene end was trimmed by 6 bases and the J gene end by 9 bases; junction bases not matched to a gene: 16. CDR3 sequence reads: CASSPLTTSGISGEQFF. The CDR3 DNA is TGTGCCAGCAGCCCCTTGACGACTAGCGGGATTAGCGGTGAGCAGTTCTTC.

The chain is built from TRBV9 and TRBJ2-7; TRBD1 might be the D (5 bases). This CDR3 region has 14 residues. Between the trimmed V and J ends, which lost 0 bases and 6 bases, there was a span of 13 bases. CDR1 SGDLS and CDR2 YYNGEE come from the germline V gene. CDR3 amino acids: CASSVVQDSFEQYF. The CDR3 DNA follows: TGTGCCAGCAGCGTAGTACAGGATTCGTTCGAGCAGTACTTC.